The clone carrying this T cell receptor (beta chain) was picked up many times. What it recognizes is unknown. Unique molecular identifiers featured in how the TCRbeta library was prepared. TCRdb fed the PCR reads into MiXCR, producing one record per CDR3 protein. The sample lists roughly 100,000 distinct CDR3 sequences; about 7.5% were seen once. The data originate from a study of T-cell reconstitution after alpha-beta-depleted transplantation in children. Study results and limitations: Among T cells one year after transplant, newly produced cells accounted for most counts and diversity.

CDR3 length: 12 residues. Losses at the gene ends were 5 bases for V and 6 bases for J; bases not matched to a gene: 1. Germline V gene lookup returns CDR1 SGHRS and CDR2 YFSETQ. The receptor was derived from a boy aged 2-9 years with acute lymphoblastic leukemia, due to receive a stem cell transplant. The sample in question was PBMCs, obtained before TCRalphabeta/CD19-depleted stem cell transplant. The genes are TRBV5-1 and TRBJ2-1, with 8 bases lining up with TRBD2. CDR3 sequence: CASRAGGNEQFF. The CDR3, as DNA: TGCGCCAGCAGGGCGGGGGGCAATGAGCAGTTCTTC.